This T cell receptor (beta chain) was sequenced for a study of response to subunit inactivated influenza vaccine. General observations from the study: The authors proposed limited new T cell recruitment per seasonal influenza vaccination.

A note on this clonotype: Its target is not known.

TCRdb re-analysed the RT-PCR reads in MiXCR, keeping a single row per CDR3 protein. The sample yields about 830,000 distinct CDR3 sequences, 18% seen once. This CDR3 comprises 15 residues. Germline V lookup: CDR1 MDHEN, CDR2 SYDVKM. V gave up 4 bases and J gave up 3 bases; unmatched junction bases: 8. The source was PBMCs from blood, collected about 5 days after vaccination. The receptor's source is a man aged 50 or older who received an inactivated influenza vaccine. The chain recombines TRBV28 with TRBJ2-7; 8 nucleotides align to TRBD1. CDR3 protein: CASSSVARGLYEQYF. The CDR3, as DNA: TGTGCCAGCAGTTCCGTAGCCAGGGGGCTCTACGAGCAGTACTTC.